The sequence of this T cell receptor beta chain was determined in a study of vaccination effects on CD4 cells after COVID-19. Germline trimming cut 5 bases from V and 1 base from J; bases unmatched to any gene: 6. Germline V gene sequence: CDR1 LNHDA, CDR2 SQIVND (reference sequence). The CDR3 is 15 residues long. Clones were read by immunoSEQ multiplex PCR, and TCRdb kept only the in-frame ones, dropping some. The sample has some 69,000 clones, over 70% seen once. This clone was seen only a few times. The antigen remains undetermined. Expansion with viral peptide pools was applied to antigen-specific CD4+ T cells by the ViraFEST assay prior to sequencing. Between days 9 and 10 of culture, CD4+ T cells were separated out. It was two doses of either the BNT162b2 or mRNA-1273 vaccine that participants received. All vaccine recipients tested negative for nucleocapsid antibodies and had never contracted SARS-CoV-2 infection. About 2.2 million PBMC per well were cultured with around 10 IU/ml IL-2 and 7.5 to 10 ug/ml peptides.

V usage is TRBV19 and J usage is TRBJ1-2; TRBD1 matches 8 bases. The specimen comprised CD4+ T cells from PBMCs cultured with HCoV-229E spike peptides, sampled after COVID-19 vaccination. The TCR comes from a human donor who received a COVID-19 vaccine. CDR3: CASSYRDRLNYGYTF. CDR3 in DNA: TGTGCCAGTAGTTACCGGGACAGGCTTAACTATGGCTACACCTTC.